What follows are 27 T cell receptor beta chains derived from one specimen sequenced in a study of technical replicates of blood from several donors. Method: immunoSEQ multiplex PCR; TCRdb's copy keeps in-frame clones and lacks some. This sample carries around 92,000 clones, approximately 95% of them seen once, and the ten largest clones take about 0.21%. Sequencing input: T cells isolated from PBMCs. The receptors shown here come from a human donor in good health.

This chain joins TRBV19 and TRBJ2-1, with 7 positions matching TRBD1. J was trimmed by 9 bases and V by 5 bases; bases with no gene match: 10. The CDR3 is 14 amino acids. From germline, CDR1 is LNHDA and CDR2 SQIVND (reference sequence). CDR3 region: CASSLNTGASEQFF. The CDR3 nucleotides read TGTGCCAGTAGTTTAAACACAGGGGCGAGTGAGCAGTTCTTC.

This chain links TRBV28 with TRBJ1-5, with 8 positions matching TRBD1. Trimming took 2 bases from V and 9 from J; bases not matched to a gene: 12. The CDR3 spans 16 residues. Germline CDR1 reads MDHEN; CDR2 reads SYDVKM. The CDR3 spells CASSLSQGAGFPPQHF. The CDR3 nucleotides are TGTGCCAGCAGTTTAAGTCAGGGGGCAGGTTTTCCGCCCCAGCATTTT.

The rearrangement joins TRBV11-1 to TRBJ2-2; 12 bases line up with TRBD1. Unmatched junction bases numbered 3, after V lost 5 bases and J lost 5 bases. Looked up from germline, CDR1 is SGHAT and CDR2 is FQDESV (reference sequence). The CDR3 has 15 residues. In DNA form, the CDR3 reads TGTGCCAGCAGCCGGGACAGGGGGCGTACCGGGGAGCTGTTTTTT. Encoded protein: CASSRDRGRTGELFF.

The chain employs TRBV19 and TRBJ2-7; 7 bases are shared with TRBD1. CDR1 is LNHDA, CDR2 SQIVND, per germline (reference sequence). The length of the CDR3 is 11 residues. The CDR3: CASGGSYEQYF. Written as DNA, the CDR3 is TGTGCTTCAGGGGGCTCCTACGAGCAGTACTTC.

V and J are TRBV2 and TRBJ2-5; possibly TRBD2 for D (5 bases). The length of the CDR3 is 13 residues. Germline assignment: CDR1 SNHLY and CDR2 FYNNEI. V gave up 7 bases and J gave up 0 bases, with 9 bases separating them. CDR3 protein: CASKREHQETQYF. The CDR3 region has the DNA TGTGCCAGCAAAAGGGAGCACCAAGAGACCCAGTACTTC.

The genes are TRBV10-3 and TRBJ2-3; 8 nucleotides agree with TRBD1. This CDR3 has 14 amino acids. Per germline, CDR1 ENHRY and CDR2 SYGVKD. The V gene end was trimmed by 6 bases and the J gene end by 5 bases; junction bases not matched to a gene: 7. The CDR3, as DNA: TGTGCCATCAGGGACAGGGAGGTCAGAGATACGCAGTATTTT. Its translation is CAIRDREVRDTQYF.

The V call is TRBV5-1, the J call TRBJ2-1; no firm D call. Germline-derived CDR1 and CDR2 are SGHRS and YFSETQ. V dropped 4 bases and J dropped 1 base, with 12 bases sitting between them. CDR3 length: 15 amino acids. The CDR3 DNA reads TGCGCCAGCAGCCTGGGTCAGATATCCTACAATGAGCAGTTCTTC. Its translation: CASSLGQISYNEQFF.

The chain combines TRBV28 with TRBJ1-1; D not resolved. This CDR3 has 13 amino acids. Germline V gene sequence: CDR1 MDHEN, CDR2 SYDVKM. Trimming took 6 bases from V and 1 from J, leaving 9 bases between them. Here the CDR3 reads CASSPTENTEAFF. For the CDR3, the DNA is TGTGCCAGCAGCCCGACTGAGAACACTGAAGCTTTCTTT.

V is TRBV15 and J is TRBJ2-3, with 11 positions matching TRBD1. Germline trimming cut 3 bases from V and 5 bases from J; bases unmatched to any gene: 7. This CDR3 region has 16 residues. The germline CDR1 and CDR2 sequences are LNHNV and YYDKDF (reference sequence). In DNA form, the CDR3 reads TGTGCCACCAGCAGGGGACAGGGGGGGACGGGAGATACGCAGTATTTT. Translated, it gives CATSRGQGGTGDTQYF.

This sequence joins TRBV11-2 and TRBJ2-7; TRBD2 might be the D (6 bases). The CDR3 sequence is 14 residues long. Trimming shortened V by 5 bases and J by 3 bases, and 14 bases separated the two germline ends. From germline, CDR1 is SGHAT and CDR2 FQNNGV. The CDR3 loop reads CASSKQRRDYEQYF. The CDR3, as DNA: TGTGCCAGCAGCAAACAACGGCGGGACTACGAGCAGTACTTC. The full variable domain, its missing parts supplied by reference TRBV11-2 and TRBJ2-7, is EAGVAQSPRYKIIEKRQSVAFWCNPISGHATLYWYQQILGQGPKLLIQFQNNGVVDDSQLPKDRFSAERLKGVDSTLKIQPAKLEDSAVYLCASSKQRRDYEQYFGPGTRLTVT.

The V call is TRBV11-3, the J call TRBJ1-2; D not certain. Germline CDR1 SGHNT, CDR2 YENEEA. V lost 3 bases and J 4 bases, leaving 9 bases between the germline ends. This CDR3 comprises 13 residues. This CDR3 is CASSFPGSYGYTF. The DNA for the CDR3 is TGTGCCAGCAGCTTTCCGGGGAGCTATGGCTACACCTTC.

This clone appeared once. The chain joins TRBV5-1 to TRBJ2-3; 7 nucleotides match TRBD1. V dropped 5 bases and J dropped 1; count of bases not matched to a gene: 7. The V gene's germline CDR1 is SGHRS and CDR2 YFSETQ. The CDR3 length is 15 residues. The CDR3 sequence is CASSFRDSGTDTQYF. In nucleotides, the CDR3 is TGCGCCAGCAGTTTCCGGGACAGCGGCACAGATACGCAGTATTTT.

V and J are TRBV28 and TRBJ2-7, with a weak D call TRBD2 (6 bases). The CDR3 has 13 amino acids. The V gene lost 5 bases and the J gene lost 2 bases, with 10 bases spanning the gap. Germline V CDR1 and CDR2: MDHEN, SYDVKM. CDR3 nucleotide sequence: TGTGCCAGCAGTGGGACTGTCACCTACGAGCAGTACTTC. Amino acid sequence: CASSGTVTYEQYF.

The J gene is TRBJ1-3, the V gene TRBV2; D may be TRBD1 (5 bases). From germline, CDR1 is SNHLY and CDR2 FYNNEI. This CDR3 is built from 15 residues. V shed 6 bases and J shed 0 bases, with 12 bases lying between them. This chain's CDR3 is CASSAWGGSGNTIYF. The DNA of the CDR3 is TGTGCCAGCAGCGCATGGGGGGGCTCTGGAAACACCATATATTTT.

The chain has TRBV28 and TRBJ1-5; 8 nucleotides agree with TRBD1. Germline CDR1 and CDR2: MDHEN and SYDVKM. The CDR3 contains 15 residues. After removal of 2 bases from V and 4 bases from J, the junction contained 4 bases not matched to a gene. DNA of the CDR3: TGTGCCAGCAGTTTAGGTTGGACAGGGAATCAGCCCCAGCATTTT. Protein: CASSLGWTGNQPQHF.

The V gene is TRBV5-1, the J gene TRBJ1-1, with 8 positions matching TRBD1. This CDR3 is 15 amino acids long. Germline values: CDR1 SGHRS, CDR2 YFSETQ. Losses at the gene ends were 6 bases for V and 1 base for J; bases not matched to a gene: 8. The DNA of the CDR3 is TGCGCCAGCAACGACAGGGGAGAAGAGAACACTGAAGCTTTCTTT. Its translation: CASNDRGEENTEAFF.

The chain is built from TRBV2 and TRBJ2-3; 12 nucleotides line up with TRBD2. In germline, CDR1 is SNHLY, CDR2 FYNNEI. Losses at the gene ends were 5 bases for V and 4 bases for J; bases not matched to a gene: 13. The CDR3 consists of 18 residues. CDR3 protein: CASSPKVRLAGVSDTQYF. As DNA, the CDR3 is TGTGCCAGCAGTCCGAAAGTCCGACTAGCGGGGGTATCAGATACGCAGTATTTT.

This sequence joins TRBV7-2 and TRBJ2-7; 11 nucleotides agree with TRBD2. J gave up 5 bases and V 3 bases, and 6 bases lay outside the gene matches. Germline V lookup: CDR1 SGHTA, CDR2 FQGNSA. The CDR3 runs 15 residues. The CDR3 nucleotides are TGTGCCAGCAGCTTCTTAGCGGGAGGGCCCGACGAGCAGTACTTC. It specifies CASSFLAGGPDEQYF.

This clone has just one count. The V call is TRBV30, the J call TRBJ1-5; tentatively, D is TRBD1 (6 bases). The CDR3 spans 12 residues. Germline assignment: CDR1 GTSNPN and CDR2 SVGIG (reference sequence). V gave up 1 base and J gave up 6 bases, with 7 bases separating them. The DNA of the CDR3 is TGTGCCTGGAGTGGGGGGCCTCAGCCCCAGCATTTT. Protein product: CAWSGGPQPQHF.

The chain uses TRBV20-1 and TRBJ2-1; D ambiguous. The CDR3 consists of 11 residues. Trimming took 1 base from V and 12 from J, leaving 10 bases between them. CDR1 is DFQATT and CDR2 is SNEGSKA in the germline V gene (reference sequence). Written as DNA, the CDR3 is TGCAGTGCTAGAGCCCTTCCCTCGCAGTTCTTC. Its protein product is CSARALPSQFF.

The rearrangement joins TRBV27 to TRBJ2-7; D is possibly TRBD2 (5 bases). The CDR3 runs 15 residues. Per germline, CDR1 MNHEY and CDR2 SMNVEV (reference sequence). V lost 3 bases to trimming and J lost 4 bases, with 16 bases between them. The CDR3 nucleotides are TGTGCCAGCAGTTTCCTGACCGGGAAAAAATACGAGCAGTACTTC. It is translated as CASSFLTGKKYEQYF.

The chain links TRBV7-9 to TRBJ1-5; perhaps TRBD1 as D (5 bases). This CDR3 has 17 amino acids. The ends were cut back, 5 bases at V and 0 bases at J, with 17 bases in the middle. Germline CDR1 SEHNR, CDR2 FQNEAQ (reference sequence). The CDR3 sequence: CASSPVGGDPSNQPQHF. CDR3 nucleotides: TGTGCCAGCAGCCCCGTCGGGGGGGACCCTAGCAATCAGCCCCAGCATTTT.

This chain joins TRBV5-8 and TRBJ2-1; 9 bases agree with TRBD2. V lost 4 bases to trimming and J lost 5 bases; unmatched junction nucleotides: 10. Germline V gene data show CDR1 as SGHTS and CDR2 as YDEGEE. CDR3 length: 16 amino acids. This CDR3 is CASSKNPGLADNEQFF. CDR3 bases: TGTGCCAGCAGCAAGAACCCGGGACTAGCCGACAATGAGCAGTTCTTC.

The chain combines TRBV11-3 with TRBJ1-3; D ambiguous. V lost 5 bases, J lost 4 bases, and 9 bases lay in between. CDR1 and CDR2 from the germline V gene are SGHNT and YENEEA. The CDR3 is made up of 13 amino acids. The CDR3 DNA sequence: TGTGCCAGCAGCCCAGGTTCCGGAAACACCATATATTTT. Translation: CASSPGSGNTIYF.

The genes are TRBV27 and TRBJ2-1; no clear D gene. With 2 bases removed from V and 3 bases from J, the gap between germline ends came to 11 bases. This CDR3 is 15 amino acids long. Looked up from germline, CDR1 is MNHEY and CDR2 is SMNVEV (reference sequence). CDR3 sequence: CASSLRPSVYNEQFF. The CDR3 coding sequence is TGTGCCAGCAGTTTACGCCCGTCAGTCTACAATGAGCAGTTCTTC.

The V and J genes are TRBV18 and TRBJ1-1; D might be TRBD1 (6 bases). V lost 3 bases and J 7 bases, leaving 12 bases between the germline ends. This CDR3 spans 13 amino acids. Germline CDR1 reads KGHSH; CDR2 reads LQKENI. For the CDR3, the DNA is TGTGCCAGCTCACCGTCCCGGGACAATGAAGCTTTCTTT. The encoded protein is CASSPSRDNEAFF.

Note on this clone: Additional DNA sequences in this sample encode the identical CDR3. V and J are TRBV28 and TRBJ2-2; D is unresolved. V lost 6 bases to trimming and J lost 0 bases, with 8 bases between them. The V gene's germline CDR1 is MDHEN and CDR2 SYDVKM. The CDR3 length is 14 residues. The CDR3 region is CASSPTSNTGELFF. The CDR3 DNA reads as TGTGCCAGCAGCCCGACATCGAACACCGGGGAGCTGTTTTTT. The full variable domain, its missing parts supplied by reference TRBV28 and TRBJ2-2, is DVKVTQSSRYLVKRTGEKVFLECVQDMDHENMFWYRQDPGLGLRLIYFSYDVKMKEKGDIPEGYSVSREKKERFSLILESASTNQTSMYLCASSPTSNTGELFFGEGSRLTVL.